These 11 T cell receptor beta chains share one sample of origin, sequenced in a study of low-dose radiotherapy and immunotherapy resistance in tumors. First-strand cDNA relied on TRAV- and TRBV-specific primers spanning alpha and beta chains. TCRs were put through about 20 PCR cycles of amplification with Phusion. A constant-region primer and the V-primer adapter served as the primer pair. TCRdb used MiXCR to reprocess the reads, holding one entry per CDR3 protein. The table records 13,000 to 15,000 distinct CDR3 sequences, about 75% of them present only once. The receptors come from a human donor with advanced metastatic prostate, ovarian, gallbladder or colorectal cancer (not recorded which). This table probably holds off-target reads from a library built for another chain.

The chain couples TRBV20-1 to TRBJ2-2, with D possibly matching TRBD2 (6 bases). CDR1 is DFQATT and CDR2 is SNEGSKA in the germline V gene (reference sequence). The CDR3 has 15 amino acids. The ends were cut back, 4 bases at V and 6 bases at J, with 18 bases in the middle. The CDR3 reads CSAKRASAHAGELFF. As DNA, the CDR3 is TGCAGTGCTAAGAGGGCTAGCGCCCACGCCGGGGAGCTGTTTTTT.

This clonotype was seen only once. The chain links TRBV6-2 or TRBV6-3 to TRBJ1-2, with 9 bases that match TRBD1. Germline V gives CDR1 MNHEY, CDR2 SVGEGT. The CDR3 has 17 residues. The J segment lost 1 base and the V segment lost 6 bases, leaving 12 bases of the junction unmatched. The DNA of the CDR3 is TGTGCCAGCAGCTCCGGGACAGGGTGGGGGATTAACTATGGCTACACCTTC. Translated: CASSSGTGWGINYGYTF.

The genes are TRBV29-1 and TRBJ1-1; D ambiguous. The CDR3 runs 12 residues. The germline gives CDR1 SQVTM, CDR2 ANQGSEA. V was shortened by 4 bases and J by 2 bases, with 8 bases between the two germline ends. CDR3 protein: CSVAGDNTEAFF. The CDR3 coding sequence is TGCAGCGTTGCCGGCGATAACACTGAAGCTTTCTTT. The variable domain in full, completed from reference TRBV29-1 and TRBJ1-1, reads SAVISQKPSRDICQRGTSLTIQCQVDSQVTMMFWYRQQPGQSLTLIATANQGSEATYESGFVIDKFPISRPNLTFSTLTVSNMSPEDSSIYLCSVAGDNTEAFFGQGTRLTVV.

This clonotype has a handful of counts. The J gene is TRBJ1-6, the V gene TRBV14, with D tentatively TRBD1 (5 bases). V was pared by 3 bases and J by 1 base, with 19 bases between. This CDR3 has 19 amino acids. CDR1 is SGHDN and CDR2 is FVKESK in the germline V gene. CDR3 DNA sequence: TGTGCCAGCAGCCACACGCGGTGGGGGTTCAGGTCCTATAATTCACCCCTCCACTTT. Its protein is CASSHTRWGFRSYNSPLHF.

This chain links TRBV29-1 with TRBJ1-5, with D maybe TRBD1 (5 bases). Deletions cut 6 bases from V and 2 bases from J, with 17 bases between. Germline CDR1 reads SQVTM; CDR2 reads ANQGSEA. The CDR3 spans 15 residues. Written as DNA, the CDR3 is TGCAGCGTGGCGGAAGCCGGGGGAGGCAATCAGCCCCAGCATTTT. It specifies CSVAEAGGGNQPQHF. Variable domain in full (rest from reference TRBV29-1 and TRBJ1-5): SAVISQKPSRDICQRGTSLTIQCQVDSQVTMMFWYRQQPGQSLTLIATANQGSEATYESGFVIDKFPISRPNLTFSTLTVSNMSPEDSSIYLCSVAEAGGGNQPQHFGDGTRLSIL.

The V and J genes are TRBV12-3 or TRBV12-4 and TRBJ1-6; TRBD1 aligns across 10 bases. Unmatched junction bases numbered 4, after V lost 6 bases and J lost 8 bases. The CDR3 is 14 amino acids. The CDR3 bases are TGTGCCAGCAGCGCCGGGACAGGGGATTCACCCCTCCACTTT. Protein product: CASSAGTGDSPLHF.

Here the CDR3 reads CASSKGLAVNEQFF. Here the CDR3 DNA reads TGTGCCAGCAGCAAAGGACTAGCGGTCAATGAGCAGTTCTTC. The chain is built from TRBV14 and TRBJ2-1, with TRBD2 matching over 10 bases. The CDR3 spans 14 residues. J was trimmed by 6 bases and V by 5 bases; bases with no gene match: 4. Germline assignment: CDR1 SGHDN and CDR2 FVKESK.

The rearrangement links TRBV6-2 or TRBV6-3 to TRBJ2-1; TRBD2 agrees at 9 bases. The CDR3 has 14 residues. The J segment lost 7 bases and the V segment lost 5 bases, leaving 6 bases of the junction unmatched. Germline lookup yields CDR1 MNHEY and CDR2 SVGEGT. The CDR3 protein is CASSAAGGLNEQFF. Here the CDR3 DNA reads TGTGCCAGCAGTGCGGCGGGGGGGCTTAATGAGCAGTTCTTC.

The chain couples TRBV5-1 to TRBJ1-5; no clear D gene. Germline-derived CDR1 and CDR2 are SGHRS and YFSETQ. CDR3 length: 15 residues. Trimming shortened V by 0 bases and J by 3 bases, and 10 bases separated the two germline ends. CDR3 nucleotide sequence: TGCGCCAGCAGCTTGGATGCCGGAGACAATCAGCCCCAGCATTTT. Translated, it gives CASSLDAGDNQPQHF.

CDR3 bases: TGTGCCAGCAGTTACGGGACACCCCGCGGGGAGCTGTTTTTT. Encoded protein: CASSYGTPRGELFF. The V call is TRBV12-3 or TRBV12-4, the J call TRBJ2-2, with a weak D call TRBD1 (6 bases). The germline V and J ends were trimmed by 4 bases and 7 bases, with 13 bases remaining between them. CDR3 length: 14 residues.

The rearrangement links TRBV19 to TRBJ2-6, with TRBD2 as a possible D gene (7 bases). Trimming shortened V by 5 bases and J by 0 bases, and 11 bases separated the two germline ends. CDR1 LNHDA and CDR2 SQIVND come from the germline V gene (reference sequence). CDR3 length: 16 residues. As DNA, the CDR3 is TGTGCCAGTAGTTATGGGGGGGCCTCTGGGGCCAACGTCCTGACTTTC. As protein: CASSYGGASGANVLTF.